This T cell receptor beta chain was retrieved from a study of cytomegalovirus exposure and HLA in healthy donors. Study-wide results and limits: Later analysis demonstrated an association between a missense DCLRE1C variant and TCR beta V- and J-gene trimming. When analyzed later, the rates of TCR association showed variation by HLA locus, with DRB1 the most and HLA-C the fewest.

As to this clone: Its matching antigen is unknown.

V was clipped by 7 bases and J by 4 bases, with 16 bases between them. The germline CDR1 and CDR2 sequences are MNHEY and SVGAGI. This CDR3 region has 14 residues. A multiplex PCR was run with 60 Vbeta primers and 13 Jbeta primers. Assay: immunoSEQ multiplex PCR; the TCRdb copy retains only in-frame clones and omits some. The sample lists over 150,000 clones; approximately 80% were seen once. This rearrangement joins TRBV6-5 to TRBJ1-2; D might be TRBD1 (6 bases). Sequencing was carried out using PBMCs. The receptor was isolated from a woman in her 30s in good health and CMV-seropositive. The CDR3 protein is CASKLVSQGYGYTF. The CDR3 DNA follows: TGTGCCAGCAAATTAGTCTCACAGGGCTATGGCTACACCTTC.